One T cell receptor beta chain is described in this entry. The record originates from a study of T cell changes during pregnancy in multiple sclerosis. Germline CDR1 reads SGHDT; CDR2 reads YYEEEE. V lost 3 bases to trimming and J lost 7 bases; unmatched junction nucleotides: 11. The CDR3 runs 16 residues. The method was immunoSEQ multiplex PCR; TCRdb's version includes in-frame clones alone and lacks a portion of them. The sample has about 51,000 clones, around 93% seen once. The source was peripheral blood, collected in the second trimester of pregnancy. This chain joins TRBV5-6 and TRBJ1-4; 8 bases are a match to TRBD1. This receptor was taken from a female donor with multiple sclerosis, enrolled in a pregnancy study. CDR3 DNA: TGTGCCAGCAGCTCTCAGGGGGCTCCTGGGGGTGAAAAACTGTTTTTT. This gives the protein CASSSQGAPGGEKLFF.